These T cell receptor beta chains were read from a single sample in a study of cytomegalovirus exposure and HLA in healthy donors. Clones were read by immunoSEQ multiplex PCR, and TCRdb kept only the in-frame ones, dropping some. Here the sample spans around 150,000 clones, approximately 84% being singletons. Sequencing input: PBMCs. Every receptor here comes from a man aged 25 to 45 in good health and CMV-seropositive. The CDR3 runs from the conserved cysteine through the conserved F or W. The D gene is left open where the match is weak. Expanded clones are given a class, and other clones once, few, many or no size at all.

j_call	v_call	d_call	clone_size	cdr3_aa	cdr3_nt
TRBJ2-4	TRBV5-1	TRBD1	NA	CASSLGRAHGTGGLVAKNIQYF	TGCGCCAGCAGCTTGGGGAGGGCCCACGGGACAGGGGGCCTGGTAGCCAAAAACATTCAGTACTTC
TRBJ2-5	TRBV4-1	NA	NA	CASSQERGGTRVQETQYF	TGCGCCAGCAGCCAAGAGAGAGGAGGAACGCGGGTCCAAGAGACCCAGTACTTC
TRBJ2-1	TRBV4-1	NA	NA	CASSRSTDNEQFF	TGCGCCAGCAGCAGGTCGACAGACAATGAGCAGTTCTTC
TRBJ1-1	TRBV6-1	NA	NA	CASGRQRSTEAFF	TGTGCCAGCGGGAGGCAGAGGAGCACTGAAGCTTTCTTT
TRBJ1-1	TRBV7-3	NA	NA	CASSLGQGNTEAFF	TGTGCCAGCAGCTTAGGGCAGGGGAACACTGAAGCTTTCTTT
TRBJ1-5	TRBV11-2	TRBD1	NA	CASSFRGGDQPQHF	TGTGCCAGCAGCTTTCGAGGGGGCGATCAGCCCCAGCATTTT
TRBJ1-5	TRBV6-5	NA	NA	CASSQQDQPQHF	TGTGCCAGCAGCCAACAGGATCAGCCCCAGCATTTT
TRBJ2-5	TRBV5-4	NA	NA	CASSLAGQGGKTQYF	TGTGCCAGCAGCTTGGCGGGACAAGGGGGAAAGACCCAGTACTTC
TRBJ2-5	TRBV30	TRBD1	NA	CAWRTKGQGGETQYF	TGTGCCTGGAGGACTAAGGGACAGGGAGGGGAGACCCAGTACTTC
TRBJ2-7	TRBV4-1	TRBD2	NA	CASSQEGTSGRSYEQYF	TGCGCCAGCAGCCAAGAAGGGACTAGCGGGAGGTCCTACGAGCAGTACTTC
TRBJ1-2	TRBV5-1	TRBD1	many	CASSTGQGFGYTF	TGCGCCAGCAGCACAGGACAGGGTTTTGGCTACACCTTC
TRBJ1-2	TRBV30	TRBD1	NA	CAWSVAGGGNYGYTF	TGTGCCTGGAGTGTAGCAGGGGGCGGTAACTATGGCTACACCTTC
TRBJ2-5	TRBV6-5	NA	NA	CASSRDSQGTQYF	TGTGCCAGCAGTCGGGACTCTCAGGGGACCCAGTACTTC
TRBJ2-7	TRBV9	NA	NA	CASSVDGADYEQYF	TGTGCCAGCAGCGTAGATGGGGCGGACTACGAGCAGTACTTC
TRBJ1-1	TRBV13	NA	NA	CASSLRQRNTEAFF	TGTGCCAGCAGCTTAAGACAAAGGAACACTGAAGCTTTCTTT
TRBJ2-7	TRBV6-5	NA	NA	CASSRPNGRGYEQYF	TGTGCCAGCAGTCGGCCAAACGGCAGGGGCTACGAGCAGTACTTC
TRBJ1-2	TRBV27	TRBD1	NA	CASSPTGWGYGYTF	TGTGCCAGCAGTCCGACAGGGTGGGGCTATGGCTACACCTTC
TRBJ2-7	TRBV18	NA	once	CASSNPTVTSYEQYF	TGTGCCAGCTCAAACCCGACAGTGACCTCCTACGAGCAGTACTTC
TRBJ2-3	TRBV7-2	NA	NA	CASSTLSFSTDTQYF	TGTGCCAGCAGCACCCTGAGCTTCAGCACAGATACGCAGTATTTT
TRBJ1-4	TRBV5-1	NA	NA	CASSLIGQSTNEKLFF	TGCGCCAGCAGCCTTATCGGACAGTCAACTAATGAAAAACTGTTTTTT
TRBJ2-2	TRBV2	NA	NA	CASSPLPGATGELFF	TGTGCCAGCAGTCCCCTTCCGGGAGCCACCGGGGAGCTGTTTTTT
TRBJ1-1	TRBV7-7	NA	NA	CASSPREKCTEAFF	TGTGCTAGCAGCCCTAGGGAGAAGTGTACTGAAGCTTTCTTT
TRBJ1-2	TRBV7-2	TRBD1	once	CASSPTTGRNYGYTF	TGTGCCAGCAGCCCAACGACAGGGAGGAACTATGGCTACACCTTC
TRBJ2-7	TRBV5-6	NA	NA	CASSFLGRGYEQYF	TGTGCCAGCAGCTTTTTGGGGAGAGGGTACGAGCAGTACTTC
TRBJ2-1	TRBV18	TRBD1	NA	CASSPGQGIGEQFF	TGTGCCAGCTCTCCGGGACAGGGTATTGGTGAGCAGTTCTTC
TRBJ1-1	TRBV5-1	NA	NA	CASSLFPDSNTEAFF	TGCGCCAGCAGCTTGTTCCCGGACAGCAACACTGAAGCTTTCTTT
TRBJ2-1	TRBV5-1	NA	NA	CASSGAQPHEQFF	TGCGCCAGCAGCGGGGCTCAGCCACATGAGCAGTTCTTC
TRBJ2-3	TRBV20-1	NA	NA	CSASIDTQYF	TGCAGTGCTAGTATAGATACGCAGTATTTT
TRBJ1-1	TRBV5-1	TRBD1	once	CASSPGQGVTEAFF	TGCGCCAGCAGCCCGGGACAGGGAGTCACTGAAGCTTTCTTT
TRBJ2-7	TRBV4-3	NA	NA	CASSQVGGRQEQYF	TGCGCCAGCAGCCAAGTAGGCGGCCGACAGGAGCAGTACTTC
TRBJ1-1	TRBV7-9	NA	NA	CASVHGRGNYQYTEAFF	TGTGCCAGCGTCCACGGCAGGGGTAATTATCAGTATACTGAAGCTTTCTTT
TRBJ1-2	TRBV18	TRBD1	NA	CASSRTPRGDGYTF	TGTGCCAGCTCACGAACCCCCAGGGGGGATGGCTACACCTTC
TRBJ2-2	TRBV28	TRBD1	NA	CAIQGIGELFF	TGTGCCATACAGGGGATCGGGGAGCTGTTTTTT
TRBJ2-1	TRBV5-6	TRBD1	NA	CASTLTGSYNEQFF	TGTGCCAGCACCTTGACAGGGTCCTACAATGAGCAGTTCTTC
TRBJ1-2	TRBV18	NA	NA	CASRIRRDYGYTF	TGTGCCAGCCGGATCAGACGGGACTATGGCTACACCTTC
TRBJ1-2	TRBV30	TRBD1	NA	CACSTGGGYTF	TGTGCCTGCTCGACAGGGGGTGGCTACACCTTC
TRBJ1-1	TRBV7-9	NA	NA	CASTPSRVGTEAFF	TGTGCCAGCACCCCCTCCAGGGTTGGCACTGAAGCTTTCTTT
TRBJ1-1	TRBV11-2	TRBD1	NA	CASSPRTGPLDTEAFF	TGTGCCAGCAGTCCTCGGACAGGGCCCCTGGACACTGAAGCTTTCTTT
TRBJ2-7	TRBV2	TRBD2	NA	CASLTGGSYEQYF	TGTGCCAGCCTTACGGGGGGGTCCTACGAGCAGTACTTC
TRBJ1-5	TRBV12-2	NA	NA	CASRLGEDRNQPQHF	TGTGCAAGTCGCTTAGGAGAGGATCGCAATCAGCCCCAGCATTTT
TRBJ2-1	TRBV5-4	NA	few	CASSFLVSGSYNEQFF	TGTGCCAGCAGCTTTTTAGTGTCGGGCTCCTACAATGAGCAGTTCTTC
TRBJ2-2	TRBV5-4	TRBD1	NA	CASSFSRGPTGELFF	TGTGCCAGCAGCTTTTCGAGGGGGCCCACCGGGGAGCTGTTTTTT
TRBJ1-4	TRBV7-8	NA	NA	CASSLGARGEKLFF	TGTGCCAGCAGCTTGGGGGCGAGGGGTGAAAAACTGTTTTTT
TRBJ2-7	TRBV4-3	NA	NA	CASSQDQDRTYEQYF	TGCGCCAGCAGCCAAGATCAGGACAGAACCTACGAGCAGTACTTC
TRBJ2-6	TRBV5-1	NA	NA	CASSLRGSSGANVLTF	TGCGCCAGCAGCTTGAGGGGGAGCTCTGGGGCCAACGTCCTGACTTTC
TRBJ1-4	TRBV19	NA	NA	CASSPVIWEKLFF	TGTGCCAGTAGCCCGGTTATTTGGGAAAAACTGTTTTTT
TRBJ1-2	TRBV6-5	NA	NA	CASSPGQNYGYTF	TGTGCCAGCAGTCCCGGACAGAACTATGGCTACACCTTC
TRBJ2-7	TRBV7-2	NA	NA	CASSLPSSYEQYF	TGTGCCAGCAGCTTACCTTCCTCCTACGAGCAGTACTTC
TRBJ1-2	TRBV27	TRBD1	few	CASSFTDRENGYTF	TGTGCCAGCAGTTTCACAGACAGGGAGAATGGCTACACCTTC
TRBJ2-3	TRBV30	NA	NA	CAWRPGGDTQYF	TGTGCCTGGAGACCCGGGGGAGATACGCAGTATTTT
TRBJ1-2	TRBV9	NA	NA	CASRDTSGAPNYGYTF	TGTGCCAGCAGGGATACTTCAGGGGCCCCTAACTATGGCTACACCTTC
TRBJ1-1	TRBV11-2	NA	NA	CASSSPNNRAFF	TGTGCCAGCAGCTCCCCCAACAATCGCGCTTTCTTT
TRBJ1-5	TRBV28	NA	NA	CASSRTGTNQPQHF	TGTGCCAGCAGTCGCACAGGTACCAATCAGCCCCAGCATTTT
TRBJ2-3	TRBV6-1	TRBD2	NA	CASSEHGGRTTDTQYF	TGTGCCAGCAGTGAACACGGCGGGAGGACCACAGATACGCAGTATTTT